The table lists the clone carrying this T cell receptor beta chain with many counts. Its antigen is as yet unknown. These data come from a study of T cell repertoires in cytomegalovirus infection. Study details: Public TCR beta signatures were indicative of both CMV infection and a matching HLA type.

TCRdb used MiXCR to reprocess the reads, holding one entry per CDR3 protein. The sample includes tens of thousands of distinct CDR3 sequences, under 4.5% of them seen just once. Germline CDR1 is SGHTA and CDR2 is FQGNSA. The CDR3 has 15 amino acids. V lost 2 bases and J 1 base, leaving 11 bases between the germline ends. Findings of the study overall: Of the TCR beta families, the public ones yielded a cumulative frequency that identified carriers of CMV plus the relevant HLA. CMV-specific TCR beta clonotypes restricted by HLA-C dominated the ex vivo response.

This chain connects TRBV7-2 to TRBJ1-1; D gene unclear. The origin of this receptor is a human donor in good health (CMV status not recorded). Some clones in this sample may be carry-over from other donors' samples. Input material: PBMCs. DNA of the CDR3: TGTGCCAGCAGCTTAAGGGTCCACCCGAACACTGAAGCTTTCTTT. It yields the protein CASSLRVHPNTEAFF.